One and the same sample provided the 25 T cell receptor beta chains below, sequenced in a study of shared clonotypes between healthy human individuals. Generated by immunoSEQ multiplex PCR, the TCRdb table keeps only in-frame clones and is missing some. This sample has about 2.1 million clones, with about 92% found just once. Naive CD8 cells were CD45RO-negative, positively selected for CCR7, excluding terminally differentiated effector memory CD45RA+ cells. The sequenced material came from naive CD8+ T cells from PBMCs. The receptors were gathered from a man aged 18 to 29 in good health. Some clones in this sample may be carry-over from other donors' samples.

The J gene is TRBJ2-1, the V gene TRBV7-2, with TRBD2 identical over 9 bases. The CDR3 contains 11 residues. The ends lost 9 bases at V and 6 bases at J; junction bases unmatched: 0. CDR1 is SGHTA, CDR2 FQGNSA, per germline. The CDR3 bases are TGTGCCAGACTAGCGGGCAATGAGCAGTTCTTC. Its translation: CARLAGNEQFF.

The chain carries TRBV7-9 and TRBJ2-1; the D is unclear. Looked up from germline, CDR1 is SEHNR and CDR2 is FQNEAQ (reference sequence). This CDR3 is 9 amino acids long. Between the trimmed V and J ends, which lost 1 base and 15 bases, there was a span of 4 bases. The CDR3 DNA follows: TGTGCCAGCAGCTTAGGCCGGTTCTTC. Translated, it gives CASSLGRFF.

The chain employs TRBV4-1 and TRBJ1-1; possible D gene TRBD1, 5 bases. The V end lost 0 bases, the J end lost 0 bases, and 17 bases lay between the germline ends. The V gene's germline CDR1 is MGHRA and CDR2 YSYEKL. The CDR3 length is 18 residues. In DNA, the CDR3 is TGCGCCAGCAGCCAAGATCAGGTTCTGGGGCCATTGAACACTGAAGCTTTCTTT. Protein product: CASSQDQVLGPLNTEAFF.

CDR3 coding DNA: TGTGCCAGCAGCTTGGGGAAATCAAGATACACTGAAGCTTTCTTT. Translated, it gives CASSLGKSRYTEAFF. The chain has TRBV5-6 and TRBJ1-1; D gene ambiguous. The CDR3 is 15 amino acids. Per the germline V gene, CDR1 is SGHDT and CDR2 is YYEEEE. Trimming left V 0 bases short and J 3 bases short, with 12 bases between.

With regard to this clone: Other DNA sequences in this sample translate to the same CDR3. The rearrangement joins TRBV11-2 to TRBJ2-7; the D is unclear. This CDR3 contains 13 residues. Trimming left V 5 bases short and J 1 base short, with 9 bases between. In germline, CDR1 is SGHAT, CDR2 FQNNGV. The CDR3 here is CASSLVNSYEQYF. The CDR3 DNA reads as TGTGCCAGCAGCCTTGTAAATTCCTACGAGCAGTACTTC.

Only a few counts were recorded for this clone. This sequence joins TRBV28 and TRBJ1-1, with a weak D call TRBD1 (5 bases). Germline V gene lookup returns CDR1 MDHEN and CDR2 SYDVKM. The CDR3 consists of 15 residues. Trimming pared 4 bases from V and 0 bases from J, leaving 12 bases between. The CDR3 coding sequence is TGTGCCAGCAGTTACCTGGGACGGATGAACACTGAAGCTTTCTTT. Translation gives CASSYLGRMNTEAFF.

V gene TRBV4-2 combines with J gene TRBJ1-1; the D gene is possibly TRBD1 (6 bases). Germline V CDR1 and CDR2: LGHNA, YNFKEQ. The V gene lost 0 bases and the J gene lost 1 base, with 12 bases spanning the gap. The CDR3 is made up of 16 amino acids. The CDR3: CASSQDAGHRNTEAFF. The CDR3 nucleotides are TGTGCCAGCAGCCAAGATGCGGGACACAGGAACACTGAAGCTTTCTTT.

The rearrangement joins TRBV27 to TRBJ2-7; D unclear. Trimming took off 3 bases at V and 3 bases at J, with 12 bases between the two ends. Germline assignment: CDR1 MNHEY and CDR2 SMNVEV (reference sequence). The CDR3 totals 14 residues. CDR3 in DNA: TGTGCCAGCAGTTTGGGTGGACGGATCTACGAGCAGTACTTC. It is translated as CASSLGGRIYEQYF.

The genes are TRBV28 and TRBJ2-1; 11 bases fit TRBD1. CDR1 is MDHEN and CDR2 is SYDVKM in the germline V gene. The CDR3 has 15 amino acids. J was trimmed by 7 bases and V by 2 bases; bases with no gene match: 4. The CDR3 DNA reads TGTGCCAGCAGTTTAGGACAGGGGGCCGAGAATGAGCAGTTCTTC. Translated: CASSLGQGAENEQFF. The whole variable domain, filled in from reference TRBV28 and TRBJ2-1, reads DVKVTQSSRYLVKRTGEKVFLECVQDMDHENMFWYRQDPGLGLRLIYFSYDVKMKEKGDIPEGYSVSREKKERFSLILESASTNQTSMYLCASSLGQGAENEQFFGPGTRLTVL.

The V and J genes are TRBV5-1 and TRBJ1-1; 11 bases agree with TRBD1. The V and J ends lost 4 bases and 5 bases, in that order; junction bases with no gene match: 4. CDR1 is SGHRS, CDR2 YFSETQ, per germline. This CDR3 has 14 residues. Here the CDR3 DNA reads TGCGCCAGCAGCCAGGGACAGGGGGTTACTGAAGCTTTCTTT. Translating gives CASSQGQGVTEAFF.

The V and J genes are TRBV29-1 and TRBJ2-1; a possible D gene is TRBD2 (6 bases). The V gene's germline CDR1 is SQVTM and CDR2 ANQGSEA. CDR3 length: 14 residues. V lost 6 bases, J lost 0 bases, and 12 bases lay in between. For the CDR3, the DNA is TGCAGCGTGCGGGACTCGCCCTCCTACAATGAGCAGTTCTTC. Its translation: CSVRDSPSYNEQFF.

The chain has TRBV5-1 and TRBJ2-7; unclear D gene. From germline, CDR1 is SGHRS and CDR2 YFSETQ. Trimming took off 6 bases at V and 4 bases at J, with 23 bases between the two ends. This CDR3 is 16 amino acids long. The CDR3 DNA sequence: TGCGCCAGCACTTTGGCGGCGAGCACCCTCGGGTACGAGCAGTACTTC. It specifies CASTLAASTLGYEQYF.

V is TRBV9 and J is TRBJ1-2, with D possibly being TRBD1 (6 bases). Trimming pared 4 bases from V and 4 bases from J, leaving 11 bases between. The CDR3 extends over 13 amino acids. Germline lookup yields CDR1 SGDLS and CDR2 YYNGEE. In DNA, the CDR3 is TGTGCCAGCAGCACCAGACAGGCCTATGGCTACACCTTC. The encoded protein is CASSTRQAYGYTF. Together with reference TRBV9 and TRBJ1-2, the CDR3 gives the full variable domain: DSGVTQTPKHLITATGQRVTLRCSPRSGDLSVYWYQQSLDQGLQFLIQYYNGEERAKGNILERFSAQQFPDLHSELNLSSLELGDSALYFCASSTRQAYGYTFGSGTRLTVV.

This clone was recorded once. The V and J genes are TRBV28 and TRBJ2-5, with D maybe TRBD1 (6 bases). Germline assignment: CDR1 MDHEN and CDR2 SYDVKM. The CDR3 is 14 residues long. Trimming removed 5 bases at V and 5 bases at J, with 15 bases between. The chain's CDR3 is CASSQQGNGETQYF. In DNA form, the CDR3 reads TGTGCCAGCAGTCAACAGGGCAATGGGGAGACCCAGTACTTC.

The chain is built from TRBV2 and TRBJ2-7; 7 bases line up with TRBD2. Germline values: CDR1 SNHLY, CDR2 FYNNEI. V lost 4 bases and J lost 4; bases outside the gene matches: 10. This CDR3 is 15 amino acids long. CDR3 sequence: CASSGTSVRPYEQYF. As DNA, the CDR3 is TGTGCCAGCAGTGGAACTAGCGTGCGCCCTTACGAGCAGTACTTC.

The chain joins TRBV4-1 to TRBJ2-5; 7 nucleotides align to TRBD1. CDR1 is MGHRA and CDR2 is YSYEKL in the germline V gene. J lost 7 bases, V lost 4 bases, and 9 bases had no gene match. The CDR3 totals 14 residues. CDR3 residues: CASSPRQGKATQYF. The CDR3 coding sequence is TGCGCCAGCAGCCCTCGACAGGGCAAAGCGACCCAGTACTTC.

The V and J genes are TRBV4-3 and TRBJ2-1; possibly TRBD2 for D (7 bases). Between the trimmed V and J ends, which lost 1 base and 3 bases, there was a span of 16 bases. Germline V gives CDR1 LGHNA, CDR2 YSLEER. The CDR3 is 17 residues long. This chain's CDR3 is CASSQGGGTNLYNEQFF. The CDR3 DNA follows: TGCGCCAGCAGCCAAGGGGGGGGGACAAATCTCTACAATGAGCAGTTCTTC.

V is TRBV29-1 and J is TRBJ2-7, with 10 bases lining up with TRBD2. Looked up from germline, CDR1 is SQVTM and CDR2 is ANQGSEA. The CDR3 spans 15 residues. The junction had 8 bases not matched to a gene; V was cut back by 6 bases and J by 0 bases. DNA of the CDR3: TGCAGCGTCCTGGGGGGGACTAGCGCCTCCTACGAGCAGTACTTC. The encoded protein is CSVLGGTSASYEQYF.

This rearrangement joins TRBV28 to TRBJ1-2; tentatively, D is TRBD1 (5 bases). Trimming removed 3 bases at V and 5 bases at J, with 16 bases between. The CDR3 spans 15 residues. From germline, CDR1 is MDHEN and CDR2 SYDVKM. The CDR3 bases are TGTGCCAGCAGTTTCTCCGGGGACCGGAATTATGGCTACACCTTC. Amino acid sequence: CASSFSGDRNYGYTF.

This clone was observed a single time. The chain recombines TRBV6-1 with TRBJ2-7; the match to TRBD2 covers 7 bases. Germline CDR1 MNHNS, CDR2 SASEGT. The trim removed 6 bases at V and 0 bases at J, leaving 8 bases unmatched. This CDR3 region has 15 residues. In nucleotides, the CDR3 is TGTGCCAGCAGCCTTACTAGCGCCGTCTCCTACGAGCAGTACTTC. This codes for CASSLTSAVSYEQYF.

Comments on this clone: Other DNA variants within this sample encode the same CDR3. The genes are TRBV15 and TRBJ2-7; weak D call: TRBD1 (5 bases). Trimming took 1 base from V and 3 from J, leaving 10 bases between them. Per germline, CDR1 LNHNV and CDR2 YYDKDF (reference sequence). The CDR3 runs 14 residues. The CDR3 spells CATSRGAGIYEQYF. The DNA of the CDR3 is TGTGCCACCAGCAGAGGGGCAGGGATCTACGAGCAGTACTTC. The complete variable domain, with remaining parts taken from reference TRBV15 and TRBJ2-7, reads DAMVIQNPRYQVTQFGKPVTLSCSQTLNHNVMYWYQQKSSQAPKLLFHYYDKDFNNEADTPDNFQSRRPNTSFCFLDIRSPGLGDTAMYLCATSRGAGIYEQYFGPGTRLTVT.

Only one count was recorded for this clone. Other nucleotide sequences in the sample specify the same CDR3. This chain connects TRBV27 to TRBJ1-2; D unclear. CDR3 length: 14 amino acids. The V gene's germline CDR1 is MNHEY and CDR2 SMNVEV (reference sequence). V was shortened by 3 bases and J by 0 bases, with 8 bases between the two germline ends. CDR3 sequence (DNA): TGTGCCAGCAGTTTCCTCGGAGCTAACTATGGCTACACCTTC. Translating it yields CASSFLGANYGYTF.

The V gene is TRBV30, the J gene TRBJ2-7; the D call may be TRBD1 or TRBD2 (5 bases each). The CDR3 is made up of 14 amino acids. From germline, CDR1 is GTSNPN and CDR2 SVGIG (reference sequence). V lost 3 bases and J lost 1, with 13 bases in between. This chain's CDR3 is CAWSTGTVSYEQYF. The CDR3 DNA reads TGTGCCTGGAGCACCGGGACGGTATCCTACGAGCAGTACTTC.

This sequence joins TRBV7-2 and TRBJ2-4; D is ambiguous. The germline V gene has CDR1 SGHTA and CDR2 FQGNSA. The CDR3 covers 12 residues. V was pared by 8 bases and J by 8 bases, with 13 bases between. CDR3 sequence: CASVGNGDIQYF. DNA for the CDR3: TGTGCCAGCGTGGGGAATGGGGACATTCAGTACTTC.

The DNA for the CDR3 is TGCGCCAGCAGCTTCCCCCCCAGCGGGAGCCCCAATGAGCAGTTCTTC. This codes for CASSFPPSGSPNEQFF. The chain joins TRBV5-1 to TRBJ2-1, with 8 bases lining up with TRBD2. CDR3 size: 16 residues. Looked up from germline, CDR1 is SGHRS and CDR2 is YFSETQ. Trimming at V came to 2 bases and at J to 6 bases, leaving 10 bases not matched to a gene.